A selection of T cell receptor beta chains follows, all from one sample in a study of CD8 T cells in Susac syndrome. TCRdb called the immunoSEQ multiplex PCR reads again in MiXCR, with one record for every CDR3 protein. The table lists about 200,000 distinct CDR3 sequences, nearly 95% of them singletons, with just under 0.095% in the top ten. Sequencing input: CD4+ T cells from PBMCs. The origin of the receptors is a human donor with multiple sclerosis. Both conserved end residues are part of each CDR3. D genes are given only for firm matches.

j_call v_call d_call cdr3_nt cdr3_aa
TRBJ2-7 TRBV15 NA TGTGCCACCAGCGTTGGGTTCGCCGAGCAGTACTTC CATSVGFAEQYF
TRBJ2-1 TRBV7-8 NA TGTGCCAGCAGCTCCTCTAGAGCTTCCTACAATGAGCAGTTCTTC CASSSSRASYNEQFF
TRBJ2-1 TRBV11-3 TRBD2 TGTGCCAGCAGCTCCCGGACTAGCGGGAGGGGATACAATGAGCAGTTCTTC CASSSRTSGRGYNEQFF
TRBJ1-1 TRBV29-1 NA TGCAGCGTTGAAAAGAGGCCTGCGAACACTGAAGCTTTCTTT CSVEKRPANTEAFF
TRBJ1-5 TRBV13 NA TGTGCCAGCAGCCTTAGGCAGGGACGAGGCAATCAGCCCCAGCATTTT CASSLRQGRGNQPQHF
TRBJ2-7 TRBV18 TRBD2 TGTGCCAGCTCCCGCGCGGGAGGAATACACGAGCAGTACTTC CASSRAGGIHEQYF
TRBJ2-1 TRBV11-2 NA TGTGCCAGCAGCCCGGGCTATCACCAGTTCTTC CASSPGYHQFF
TRBJ2-3 TRBV20-1 NA TGCAGTGCTAGAGATCGGCGGGGGCTCACAGATACGCAGTATTTT CSARDRRGLTDTQYF
TRBJ1-1 TRBV29-1 NA TGCAGCGTTGAAAGGGAAAGCACTGAAGCTTTCTTT CSVERESTEAFF
TRBJ1-1 TRBV30 NA TGTGCCTGGAACAGGGAAGCTGAAGCTTTCTTT CAWNREAEAFF
TRBJ1-1 TRBV27 NA TGTGCCAGCAGTCGCCCCGGGGGCACTGAAGCTTTCTTT CASSRPGGTEAFF
TRBJ2-1 TRBV20-1 TRBD1 TGCAGTGGAGGGGGCGCCTACAATGAGCAGTTCTTC CSGGGAYNEQFF
TRBJ2-7 TRBV2 NA TGTGCCAGCAGTGAAAACCGGTGGGGGAACTACGAGCAGTACTTC CASSENRWGNYEQYF
TRBJ1-2 TRBV12-3/TRBV12-4 NA TGTGCCAGCAGTCCGGGGCGGGACCTTGGCTACACCTTC CASSPGRDLGYTF
TRBJ2-5 TRBV20-1 NA TGCAGTGCCCCAGACTCCCGCTCCCTAGAGACCCAGTACTTC CSAPDSRSLETQYF
TRBJ2-1 TRBV20-1 TRBD2 TGCAGTGCTAGAGATGGGTGGCGGGGGGCATACAATGAGCAGTTCTTC CSARDGWRGAYNEQFF
TRBJ2-1 TRBV24-1 TRBD2 TGTGCCACCAGTGACCCTAGCGGGAGCGGGGATGAGCAGTTCTTC CATSDPSGSGDEQFF